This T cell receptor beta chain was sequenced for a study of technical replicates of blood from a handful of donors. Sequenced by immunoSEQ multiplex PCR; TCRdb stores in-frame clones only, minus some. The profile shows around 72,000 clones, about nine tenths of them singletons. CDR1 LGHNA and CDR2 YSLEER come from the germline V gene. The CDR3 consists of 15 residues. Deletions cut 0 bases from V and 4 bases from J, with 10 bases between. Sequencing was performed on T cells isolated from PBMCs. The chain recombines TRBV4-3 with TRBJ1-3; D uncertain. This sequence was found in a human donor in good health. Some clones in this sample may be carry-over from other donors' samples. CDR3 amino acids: CASSQDITYGNTIYF. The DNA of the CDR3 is TGCGCCAGCAGCCAAGATATTACTTACGGAAACACCATATATTTT.